One and the same sample provided the 5 T cell receptor beta chains below, sequenced in a study of cytomegalovirus exposure and HLA in healthy donors (dated 2017 in TCRdb). Library creation used the immunoSEQ multiplex PCR assay. For the multiplex PCR, a mixture combining 60 forward primers for TCR Vbeta segments and 13 reverse primers for TCR Jbeta segments was used. The table comes from immuneACCESS by way of TCRdb, which keeps in-frame sequences with V and J called. Part of the clones is missing from these tables; in studies checked, under half for an unresolved V gene and the rest for unknown reasons. The sample profile shows fewer than 250,000 clones; 78% of them were found once. Approximately 3.8% of the sample rests with the top ten. Sequencing used PBMCs. These TCRs come from a male donor in good health and CMV-seronegative.

This clone was counted between two and nine times. The V and J genes are TRBV13 and TRBJ2-7; TRBD2 aligns across 11 bases. CDR3 length: 15 amino acids. The germline CDR1 and CDR2 sequences are PRHDT and FYEKMQ (reference sequence). Germline trimming cut 0 bases from V and 8 bases from J; bases unmatched to any gene: 6. This CDR3 reads CASSLGTSGTTKQYF. CDR3 DNA: TGTGCCAGCAGCTTAGGGACTAGCGGGACTACGAAGCAGTACTTC.

The rearrangement joins TRBV19 to TRBJ2-1; no firm D call. CDR1 is LNHDA and CDR2 is SQIVND in the germline V gene (reference sequence). The V and J ends lost 5 bases and 5 bases respectively, with 7 bases between them. The CDR3 runs 12 residues. CDR3 coding DNA: TGTGCCAGTAGTCCTAGTCACAATGAGCAGTTCTTC. It translates to CASSPSHNEQFF. Full variable domain (rest looked up from reference TRBV19 and TRBJ2-1): DGGITQSPKYLFRKEGQNVTLSCEQNLNHDAMYWYRQDPGQGLRLIYYSQIVNDFQKGDIAEGYSVSREKKESFPLTVTSAQKNPTAFYLCASSPSHNEQFFGPGTRLTVL.

This clone has only a few counts. The chain employs TRBV4-1 and TRBJ2-7, with D unclear. The germline V gene encodes CDR1 MGHRA and CDR2 YSYEKL. The CDR3 has 14 amino acids. V was cut by 0 bases and J by 7 bases, with 13 bases left in between. CDR3 nucleotides: TGCGCCAGCAGCCAAGACGGGTCGTCGGGTGAGCAGTACTTC. The encoded protein is CASSQDGSSGEQYF.

Of note for this clone: A read error may account for a junction end that differs from germline. The V call is TRBV28, the J call TRBJ2-5; D uncertain. This CDR3 is 11 amino acids long. Germline V lookup: CDR1 MDHEN, CDR2 SYDVKM. CDR3 nucleotides: TGTGCCAGCAGTTTCTCAGAGGCCCAGTACTTC. It encodes CASSFSEAQYF.

The chain uses TRBV29-1 and TRBJ1-1; unclear D gene. Germline V gene data show CDR1 as SQVTM and CDR2 as ANQGSEA. The CDR3 runs to 13 residues. Trimming cost V 3 bases and J 5 bases, with 13 bases left between them. DNA for the CDR3: TGCAGCGTTGACGGAGAAGTTGGAACTGAAGCTTTCTTT. As protein: CSVDGEVGTEAFF.